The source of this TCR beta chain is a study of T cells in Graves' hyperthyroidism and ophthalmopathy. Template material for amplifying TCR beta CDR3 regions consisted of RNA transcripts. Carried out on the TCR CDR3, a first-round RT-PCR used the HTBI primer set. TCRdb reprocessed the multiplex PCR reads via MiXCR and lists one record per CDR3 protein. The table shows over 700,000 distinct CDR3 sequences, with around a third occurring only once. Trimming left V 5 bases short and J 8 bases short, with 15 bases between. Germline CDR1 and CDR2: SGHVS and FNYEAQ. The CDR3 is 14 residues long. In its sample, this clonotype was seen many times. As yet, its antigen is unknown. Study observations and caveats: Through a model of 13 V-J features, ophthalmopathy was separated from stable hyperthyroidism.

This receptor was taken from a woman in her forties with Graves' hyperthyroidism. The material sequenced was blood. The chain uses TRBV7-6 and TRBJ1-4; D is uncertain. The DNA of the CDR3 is TGTGCCAGCAGCCCGATTGATTTTAGCGAAAAACTGTTTTTT. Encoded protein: CASSPIDFSEKLFF.